Sequencing of this T cell receptor beta chain was carried out in a study of T cell changes during pregnancy in multiple sclerosis. Here immunoSEQ multiplex PCR was the method, and the copy in TCRdb shows in-frame clones only, minus some. The sample gives 66,000 or so clones, 70% to 90% of which show up once; roughly 0.89% is in the top ten. Looked up from germline, CDR1 is MNHNY and CDR2 is SVGAGI (reference sequence). V was clipped by 6 bases and J by 0 bases, with 12 bases between them. The CDR3 spans 15 residues. The sequencing here drew on peripheral blood, taken in the first trimester of pregnancy. This chain uses TRBV6-6 with TRBJ1-5; D might be TRBD1 (6 bases). This TCR was recovered from a female donor in good health, enrolled as a control in a pregnancy study. This CDR3 reads CASSPTGFSNQPQHF. The CDR3 coding sequence is TGTGCCAGCAGCCCTACAGGGTTTAGCAATCAGCCCCAGCATTTT.